This entry concerns a single T cell receptor beta chain. The sample belongs to a study of blood T cell repertoires in COVID-19. Study-wide context: The cDNA or gDNA used as material had been derived from T cells, B-cell-depleted T cells, or PBMCs.

Which cohort a participant joined came from the clinical history participants gave. Some clones are missing from TCRdb's copy, which holds only in-frame ones; the method was immunoSEQ multiplex PCR. The table shows about 140,000 clones, with approximately 90% occurring only once. V was trimmed by 4 bases and J by 4 bases, leaving 14 bases between them. Looked up from germline, CDR1 is SGDLS and CDR2 is YYNGEE. CDR3 length: 14 residues. This TCR derives from a man aged 50-60 years who had recovered from COVID-19. The chain uses TRBV9 and TRBJ1-2; D is ambiguous. The sequencing sample was made of PBMCs or T cells enriched from blood (not recorded which). In DNA form, the CDR3 reads TGTGCCAGCAGCAACCGGGGTTCGTTCTATGGCTACACCTTC. This codes for CASSNRGSFYGYTF.